One sample yielded the 17 T cell receptor beta chains listed below, sequenced in a study of CD8 T cells in ankylosing spondylitis. TCRdb called the 5' RACE reads again in MiXCR, with one record for every CDR3 protein. Here the sample spans under 150,000 distinct CDR3 sequences, approximately 10% being singletons. Sequencing was performed on blood, either unsorted or a sorted T cell fraction (not recorded which). The receptors originated from a male donor with ankylosing spondylitis or in good health (not recorded which).

This clonotype was seen repeatedly, ten times or more. The gene calls are TRBV5-6 and TRBJ1-2; 9 nucleotides match TRBD1. Germline V gene data show CDR1 as SGHDT and CDR2 as YYEEEE. V gave up 0 bases and J gave up 4 bases; unmatched junction bases: 7. The CDR3 consists of 16 residues. The CDR3 spells CASSLEYADRGYGYTF. CDR3 DNA: TGTGCCAGCAGCTTGGAGTATGCGGACAGGGGCTATGGCTACACCTTC.

This clonotype was counted many times. The rearrangement links TRBV7-2 to TRBJ1-6; a weak D match, TRBD1 (6 bases). This CDR3 contains 14 residues. The germline V and J ends were trimmed by 3 bases and 5 bases, with 8 bases remaining between them. Germline lookup yields CDR1 SGHTA and CDR2 FQGNSA. This CDR3 is CASSLTGNNSPLHF. As DNA, the CDR3 is TGTGCCAGCAGCTTGACAGGAAATAATTCACCCCTCCACTTT.

The chain couples TRBV20-1 to TRBJ2-5, with a weak D call TRBD1 (6 bases). The CDR3 extends over 15 amino acids. CDR1 and CDR2 (germline): DFQATT, SNEGSKA (reference sequence). Trimming removed 0 bases at V and 1 base at J, with 12 bases between. CDR3 coding DNA: TGCAGTGCTAGAGATTCTGGACAGCCCCAAGAGACCCAGTACTTC. As protein: CSARDSGQPQETQYF.

The chain recombines TRBV20-1 with TRBJ2-7; 7 nucleotides align to TRBD2. The CDR3 totals 15 residues. The V gene's germline CDR1 is DFQATT and CDR2 SNEGSKA (reference sequence). V was pared by 3 bases and J by 2 bases, with 10 bases of the junction left unmatched. CDR3 DNA sequence: TGCAGTGCTAGGTCAATAGCGGGCGGACCCTACGAGCAGTACTTC. Its translation: CSARSIAGGPYEQYF.

This clonotype was observed many times. The chain combines TRBV27 with TRBJ2-1; D not resolved. From germline, CDR1 is MNHEY and CDR2 SMNVEV (reference sequence). There are 18 residues in the CDR3. The V end lost 0 bases, the J end lost 0 bases, and 15 bases lay between the germline ends. The CDR3 reads CASSLSGPESSSYNEQFF. In DNA form, the CDR3 reads TGTGCCAGCAGTTTATCGGGTCCAGAATCAAGCTCCTACAATGAGCAGTTCTTC.

This clonotype was recorded many times. V and J are TRBV6-1 and TRBJ1-2, with 9 bases that match TRBD1. CDR3 size: 14 residues. With V trimmed by 10 bases and J by 0 bases, 6 bases remained unmatched. Germline V CDR1 and CDR2: MNHNS, SASEGT. In DNA, the CDR3 is TGTGCCACCAAGGGACAGGGAACTAACTATGGCTACACCTTC. It is translated as CATKGQGTNYGYTF.

A few counts support this clonotype. The rearrangement joins TRBV19 to TRBJ1-2; 9 positions agree with TRBD1. The CDR3 runs 15 residues. V was clipped by 9 bases and J by 5 bases; unmatched bases: 13. Germline V gives CDR1 LNHDA, CDR2 SQIVND (reference sequence). The CDR3 DNA reads TGTGCCAGCAAATTCGGGACAGGGCCTTCATATGGCTACACCTTC. Its protein is CASKFGTGPSYGYTF.

This clonotype was seen repeatedly, ten times or more. The chain combines TRBV12-3 or TRBV12-4 with TRBJ2-1; D is undetermined. V lost 6 bases and J 8 bases, leaving 11 bases between the germline ends. The CDR3 length is 12 residues. The CDR3 here is CASRSPRDEQFF. CDR3 DNA: TGTGCCAGCAGATCACCCCGGGATGAGCAGTTCTTC.

This clonotype was recorded at least ten times. DNA of the CDR3: TGTGCCAGCAGTTTAATCAGCAGGGTAGACACCGGGGAGCTGTTTTTT. It encodes CASSLISRVDTGELFF. The chain joins TRBV28 to TRBJ2-2; D may be TRBD1 (5 bases). CDR1 is MDHEN, CDR2 SYDVKM, per germline. This CDR3 region has 16 residues. The germline V and J ends were trimmed by 2 bases and 3 bases, with 13 bases remaining between them. Together with reference TRBV28 and TRBJ2-2, the CDR3 gives the full variable domain: DVKVTQSSRYLVKRTGEKVFLECVQDMDHENMFWYRQDPGLGLRLIYFSYDVKMKEKGDIPEGYSVSREKKERFSLILESASTNQTSMYLCASSLISRVDTGELFFGEGSRLTVL.

This clonotype was seen a handful of times. This rearrangement joins TRBV27 to TRBJ1-5; 11 bases match TRBD1. With 5 bases clipped from V and 6 bases from J, the junction kept 9 bases outside the gene matches. CDR3 length: 16 amino acids. Germline CDR1 is MNHEY and CDR2 is SMNVEV (reference sequence). The CDR3 DNA reads as TGTGCCAGCAGTAGACGGACAGGGGGCTCGGGTCAGCCCCAGCATTTT. As protein: CASSRRTGGSGQPQHF.

This clonotype was counted many times. CDR3 nucleotides: TGCGCCAGCAGCCCCCGGCCCGGGACAGTAACCGCCAACGGGCAGTTCTTC. Translating it yields CASSPRPGTVTANGQFF. The rearrangement links TRBV5-1 to TRBJ2-1, with 7 nucleotides matching TRBD1. This CDR3 is 17 amino acids long. Germline V CDR1 and CDR2: SGHRS, YFSETQ. With V trimmed by 4 bases and J by 12 bases, 22 bases remained unmatched.

This clonotype turned up a few times. The J gene is TRBJ2-7, the V gene TRBV14; D is possibly TRBD1 (6 bases). CDR1 and CDR2 (germline): SGHDN, FVKESK. Between the trimmed V and J ends, which lost 5 bases and 4 bases, there was a span of 12 bases. This CDR3 has 13 residues. CDR3 residues: CASSARGGYEQYF. CDR3 DNA sequence: TGTGCCAGCAGCGCCAGGGGCGGGTACGAGCAGTACTTC.

The table lists this clonotype with many counts. The chain recombines TRBV3-1 with TRBJ2-1; TRBD2 matches 8 bases. This CDR3 comprises 16 residues. CDR1 and CDR2 (germline): LGHDT, YNNKEL (reference sequence). The ends lost 1 base at V and 6 bases at J; junction bases unmatched: 8. CDR3 sequence reads: CASSQAASGTSNEQFF. The CDR3 DNA sequence: TGTGCCAGCAGCCAAGCCGCCTCCGGGACTAGCAATGAGCAGTTCTTC.

This clonotype was found many times. The rearrangement uses TRBV20-1 and TRBJ2-7; D assignment may be TRBD1 or TRBD2 (5 bases each). The CDR3 consists of 16 residues. V shed 4 bases and J shed 0 bases, with 19 bases lying between them. Germline CDR1 reads DFQATT; CDR2 reads SNEGSKA (reference sequence). The CDR3 sequence: CSATERLKGSSYEQYF. CDR3 coding DNA: TGCAGTGCTACGGAACGATTGAAGGGGAGCTCCTACGAGCAGTACTTC.

On this clonotype itself: The junction differs from germline at one of its ends, possibly a read error. The rearrangement links TRBV11-2 to TRBJ2-7; the match to TRBD1 covers 8 bases. The CDR3 has 15 residues. Per germline, CDR1 SGHAT and CDR2 FQNNGV. In DNA form, the CDR3 reads TGTGCCAGCAGCCCACAAGGGACAGGTTACAGCGAGCACTACTTC. Translated: CASSPQGTGYSEHYF.

This clonotype was detected ten times or more. V and J are TRBV10-3 and TRBJ2-1; 11 bases line up with TRBD2. The CDR3 is 17 residues long. With 4 bases clipped from V and 4 bases from J, the junction kept 9 bases outside the gene matches. Germline CDR1 is ENHRY and CDR2 is SYGVKD. As DNA, the CDR3 is TGTGCCATCAGTGGCCCTCGGGGACTAGCGGTATACAATGAGCAGTTCTTC. As protein: CAISGPRGLAVYNEQFF.

This clonotype was observed at least ten times. This rearrangement joins TRBV7-2 to TRBJ2-4; 7 bases agree with TRBD1. V was pared by 1 base and J by 7 bases, with 4 bases of the junction left unmatched. Germline V lookup: CDR1 SGHTA, CDR2 FQGNSA. This CDR3 spans 14 amino acids. CDR3 sequence: CASSLGQGGNIQYF. CDR3 in DNA: TGTGCCAGCAGCTTAGGACAGGGTGGGAACATTCAGTACTTC.